Sequencing of this T cell receptor (beta chain) was carried out in a study of human T cells and chemical hapten exposure. Study-wide context: Patch testing was performed with 0.01% DPC on the upper back, with reading at 6 days.

CDR3 length: 15 amino acids. Germline CDR1 and CDR2: DFQATT and SNEGSKA (reference sequence). The germline V and J ends were trimmed by 6 bases and 3 bases, with 21 bases remaining between them. Time point given: pre-sensitization, week 0. Treatment defined: therapeutic diphenylcyclopropenone sensitization with weekly scalp DPC. The library tagged individual cDNA molecules with unique molecular identifiers. TCRdb re-analysed the RACE reads in MiXCR, keeping a single row per CDR3 protein. The sample comprises around 120,000 distinct CDR3 sequences, roughly 13% of which are singletons, and approximately 2.8% rests with the top ten.

The receptor comes from a woman in her late teens or twenties with alopecia areata. Some clones in this sample may be carry-over from other donors' samples. The specimen was whole blood, collected in connection with sensitization to the hapten diphenylcyclopropenone (DPC). The V gene is TRBV20-1, the J gene TRBJ2-7; D gene uncertain. The CDR3 DNA is TGCAGTGCCCCTGGAGTGGGGTTGCTTAGCTACGAGCAGTACTTC. Amino acid sequence: CSAPGVGLLSYEQYF.